This TCR beta chain was profiled in a study of cytomegalovirus exposure and HLA in healthy donors. Findings of the study overall: Reportedly, diagnosis of cytomegalovirus status by the classifier showed high specificity and sensitivity.

The PCR ran on 60 Vbeta and 13 Jbeta primers. Here immunoSEQ multiplex PCR was the method, and the copy in TCRdb shows in-frame clones only, minus some. The repertoire holds 150,000 to 200,000 clones, with about four fifths as singletons. Points on this clone: What it binds is unknown.

The sample taken for sequencing was PBMCs. The receptor was isolated from a woman aged 18-30 years in good health and CMV-seropositive.

CDR3 nucleotide sequence: TGTGCCAGCAGCCCCCTTTCCGCGGGGGGGTTGAAGACCCAGTACTTC. Residues: CASSPLSAGGLKTQYF. V is TRBV7-8 and J is TRBJ2-5; TRBD2 agrees at 9 bases. The CDR3 extends over 16 amino acids. V shed 5 bases and J 6 bases; nucleotides not matched to a gene: 13. Looked up from germline, CDR1 is SGHVS and CDR2 is FQNEAQ.